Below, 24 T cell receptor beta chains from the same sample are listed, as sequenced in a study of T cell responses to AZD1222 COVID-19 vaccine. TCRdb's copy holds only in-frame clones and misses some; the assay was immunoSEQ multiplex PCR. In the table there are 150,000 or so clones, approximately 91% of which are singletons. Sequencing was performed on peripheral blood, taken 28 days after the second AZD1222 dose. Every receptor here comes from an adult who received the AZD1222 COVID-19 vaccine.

This chain's CDR3 is CASRTRVGNEQFF. CDR3 sequence (DNA): TGTGCCAGCAGAACCAGGGTGGGGAATGAGCAGTTCTTC. The J gene is TRBJ2-1, the V gene TRBV27, with D possibly matching TRBD1 (5 bases). Per germline, CDR1 MNHEY and CDR2 SMNVEV (reference sequence). The V and J ends lost 6 bases and 7 bases respectively, with 13 bases between them. The CDR3 is 13 residues long.

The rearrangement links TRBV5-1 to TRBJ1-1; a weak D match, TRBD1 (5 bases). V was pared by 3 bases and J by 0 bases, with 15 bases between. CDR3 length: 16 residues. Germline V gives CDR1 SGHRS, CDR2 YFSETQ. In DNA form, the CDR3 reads TGCGCCAGCAGCTCACGCAGGGAGGACGTGAACACTGAAGCTTTCTTT. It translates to CASSSRREDVNTEAFF.

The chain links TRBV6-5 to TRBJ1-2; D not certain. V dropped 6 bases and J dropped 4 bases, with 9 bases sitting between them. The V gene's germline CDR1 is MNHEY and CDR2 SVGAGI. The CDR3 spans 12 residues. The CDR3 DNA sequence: TGTGCCAGCAGGGGAGAGGGCTATGGCTACACCTTC. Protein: CASRGEGYGYTF.

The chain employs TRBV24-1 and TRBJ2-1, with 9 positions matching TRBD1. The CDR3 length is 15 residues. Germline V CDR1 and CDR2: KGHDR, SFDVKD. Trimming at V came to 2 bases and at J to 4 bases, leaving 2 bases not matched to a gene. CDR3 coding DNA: TGTGCCACCAGTGATTCGGACAGGGGTTACAATGAGCAGTTCTTC. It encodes CATSDSDRGYNEQFF.

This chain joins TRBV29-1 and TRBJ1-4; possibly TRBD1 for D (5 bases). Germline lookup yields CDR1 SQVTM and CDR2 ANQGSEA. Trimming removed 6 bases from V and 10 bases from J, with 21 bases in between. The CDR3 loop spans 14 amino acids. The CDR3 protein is CSVTQGSGGGKLFF. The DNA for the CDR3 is TGCAGCGTCACCCAGGGCTCCGGTGGTGGAAAACTGTTTTTT.

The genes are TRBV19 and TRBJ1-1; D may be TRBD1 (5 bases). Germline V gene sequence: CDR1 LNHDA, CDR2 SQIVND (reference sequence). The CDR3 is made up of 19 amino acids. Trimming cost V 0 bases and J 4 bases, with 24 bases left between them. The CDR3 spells CASSIDIIRDSDLVTEAFF. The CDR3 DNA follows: TGTGCCAGTAGTATAGATATAATCCGGGACTCAGATTTGGTCACTGAAGCTTTCTTT.

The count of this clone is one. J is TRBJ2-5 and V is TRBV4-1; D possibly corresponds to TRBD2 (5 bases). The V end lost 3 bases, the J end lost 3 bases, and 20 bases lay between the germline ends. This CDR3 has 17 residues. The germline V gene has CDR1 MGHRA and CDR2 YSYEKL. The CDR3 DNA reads TGCGCCAGCAGCCATTCCTTAACGGTCCCCGGGGAAGAGACCCAGTACTTC. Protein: CASSHSLTVPGEETQYF.

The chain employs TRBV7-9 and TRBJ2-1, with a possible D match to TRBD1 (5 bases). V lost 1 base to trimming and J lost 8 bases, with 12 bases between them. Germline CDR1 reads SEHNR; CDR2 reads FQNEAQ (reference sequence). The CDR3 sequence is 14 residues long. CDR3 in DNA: TGTGCCAGCAGCTTAGGTGCAGGGTGGGATGAGCAGTTCTTC. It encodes CASSLGAGWDEQFF.

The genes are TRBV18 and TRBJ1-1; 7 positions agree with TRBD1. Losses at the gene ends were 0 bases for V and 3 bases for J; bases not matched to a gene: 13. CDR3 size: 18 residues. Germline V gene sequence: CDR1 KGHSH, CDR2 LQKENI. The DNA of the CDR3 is TGTGCCAGCTCACCACCGGGACAGATGAATTGGAGGTACACTGAAGCTTTCTTT. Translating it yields CASSPPGQMNWRYTEAFF.

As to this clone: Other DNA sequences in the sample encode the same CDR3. The CDR3 bases are TGTGCCTGGAGTGTGGGAGGAGACTATGGCTACACCTTC. This encodes CAWSVGGDYGYTF. This chain connects TRBV30 to TRBJ1-2; D call uncertain. Germline CDR1 reads GTSNPN; CDR2 reads SVGIG (reference sequence). V shed 0 bases and J shed 3 bases, with 8 bases lying between them. The CDR3 is 13 residues long.

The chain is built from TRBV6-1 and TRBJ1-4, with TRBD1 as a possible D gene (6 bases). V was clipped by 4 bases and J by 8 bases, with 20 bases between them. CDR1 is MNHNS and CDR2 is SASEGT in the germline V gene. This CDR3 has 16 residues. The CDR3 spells CASSGRGGLGLEKLFF. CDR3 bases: TGTGCCAGCAGTGGCCGGGGGGGGCTCGGGTTGGAAAAACTGTTTTTT.

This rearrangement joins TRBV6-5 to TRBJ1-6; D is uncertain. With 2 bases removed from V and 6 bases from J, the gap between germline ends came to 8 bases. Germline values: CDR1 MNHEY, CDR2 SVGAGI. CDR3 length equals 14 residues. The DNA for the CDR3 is TGTGCCAGCAGTTACGGCACGGGTAATTCACCCCTCCACTTT. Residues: CASSYGTGNSPLHF.

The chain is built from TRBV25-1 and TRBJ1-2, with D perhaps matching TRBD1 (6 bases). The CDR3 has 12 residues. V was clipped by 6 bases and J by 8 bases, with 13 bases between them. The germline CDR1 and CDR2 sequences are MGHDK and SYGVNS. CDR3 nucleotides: TGTGCCAGCAGCCTGCGGGGGGCCGGCTACACCTTC. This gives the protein CASSLRGAGYTF.

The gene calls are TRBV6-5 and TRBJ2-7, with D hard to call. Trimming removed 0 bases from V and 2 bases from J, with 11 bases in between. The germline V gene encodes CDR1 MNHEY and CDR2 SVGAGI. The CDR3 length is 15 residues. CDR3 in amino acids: CASSYSAGPAYEQYF. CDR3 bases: TGTGCCAGCAGTTACTCAGCCGGGCCCGCCTACGAGCAGTACTTC.

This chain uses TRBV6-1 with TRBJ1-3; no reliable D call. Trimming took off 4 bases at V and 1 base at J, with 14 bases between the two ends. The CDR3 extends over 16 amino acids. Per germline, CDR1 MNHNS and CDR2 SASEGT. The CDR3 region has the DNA TGTGCCAGCAGTGGAACCACGCGGGGATCTGGAAACACCATATATTTT. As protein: CASSGTTRGSGNTIYF.

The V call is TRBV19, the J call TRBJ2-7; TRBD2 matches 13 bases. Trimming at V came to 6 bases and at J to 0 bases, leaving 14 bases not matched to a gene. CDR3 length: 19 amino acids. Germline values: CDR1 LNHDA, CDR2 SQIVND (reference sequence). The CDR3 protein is CASRYSGTSGTGSSYEQYF. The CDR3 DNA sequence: TGTGCCAGTAGATATTCCGGGACTAGCGGGACTGGAAGCTCCTACGAGCAGTACTTC. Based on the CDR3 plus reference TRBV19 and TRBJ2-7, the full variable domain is DGGITQSPKYLFRKEGQNVTLSCEQNLNHDAMYWYRQDPGQGLRLIYYSQIVNDFQKGDIAEGYSVSREKKESFPLTVTSAQKNPTAFYLCASRYSGTSGTGSSYEQYFGPGTRLTVT.

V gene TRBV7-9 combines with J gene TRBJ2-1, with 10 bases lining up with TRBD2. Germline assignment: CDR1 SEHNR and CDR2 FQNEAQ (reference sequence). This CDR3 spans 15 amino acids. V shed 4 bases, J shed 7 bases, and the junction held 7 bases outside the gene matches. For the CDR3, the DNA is TGTGCCAGCAGCTCCTTTCGGACTAGCGGAAATGAGCAGTTCTTC. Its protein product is CASSSFRTSGNEQFF.

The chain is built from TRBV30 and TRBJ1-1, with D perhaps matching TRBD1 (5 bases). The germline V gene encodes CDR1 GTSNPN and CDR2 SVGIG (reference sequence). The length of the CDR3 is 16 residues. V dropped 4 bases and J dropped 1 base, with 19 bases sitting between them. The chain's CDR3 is CAWNPLKRGPNTEAFF. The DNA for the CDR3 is TGTGCCTGGAACCCCTTGAAGCGGGGCCCGAACACTGAAGCTTTCTTT.

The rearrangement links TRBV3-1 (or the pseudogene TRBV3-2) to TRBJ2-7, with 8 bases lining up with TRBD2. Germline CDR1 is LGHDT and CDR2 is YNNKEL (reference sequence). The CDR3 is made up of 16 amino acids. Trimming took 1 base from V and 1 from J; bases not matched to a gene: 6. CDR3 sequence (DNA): TGTGCCAGCAGCCAAGTGGTGGGCGGGGGGTCCTACGAGCAGTACTTC. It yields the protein CASSQVVGGGSYEQYF.

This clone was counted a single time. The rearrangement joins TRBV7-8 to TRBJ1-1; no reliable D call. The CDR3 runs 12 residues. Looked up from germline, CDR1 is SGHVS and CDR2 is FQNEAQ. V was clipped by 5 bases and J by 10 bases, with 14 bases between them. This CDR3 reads CASSLRRRGAFF. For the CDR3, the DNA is TGTGCCAGCAGCCTTAGACGCCGTGGAGCTTTCTTT. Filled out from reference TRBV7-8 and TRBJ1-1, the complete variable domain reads GAGVSQSPRYKVAKRGQDVALRCDPISGHVSLFWYQQALGQGPEFLTYFQNEAQLDKSGLPSDRFFAERPEGSVSTLKIQRTQQEDSAVYLCASSLRRRGAFFGQGTRLTVV.

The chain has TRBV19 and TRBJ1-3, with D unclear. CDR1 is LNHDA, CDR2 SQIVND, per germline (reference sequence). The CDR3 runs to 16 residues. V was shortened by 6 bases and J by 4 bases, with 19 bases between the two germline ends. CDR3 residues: CASRNPRGSTGNTIYF. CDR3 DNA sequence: TGTGCCAGTAGGAACCCCAGAGGCAGCACCGGAAACACCATATATTTT.

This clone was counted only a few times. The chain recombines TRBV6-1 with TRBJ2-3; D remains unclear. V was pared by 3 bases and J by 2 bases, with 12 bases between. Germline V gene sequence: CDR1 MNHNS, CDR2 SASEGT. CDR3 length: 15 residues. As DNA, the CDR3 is TGTGCCAGCAGTGACAGGCCCGACTCCACAGATACGCAGTATTTT. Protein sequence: CASSDRPDSTDTQYF.

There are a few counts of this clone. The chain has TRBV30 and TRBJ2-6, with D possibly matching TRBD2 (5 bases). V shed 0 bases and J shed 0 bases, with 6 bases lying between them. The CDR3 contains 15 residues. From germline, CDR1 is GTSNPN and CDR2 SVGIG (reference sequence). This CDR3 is CAWSVLGSGANVLTF. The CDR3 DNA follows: TGTGCCTGGAGTGTACTAGGCTCTGGGGCCAACGTCCTGACTTTC.

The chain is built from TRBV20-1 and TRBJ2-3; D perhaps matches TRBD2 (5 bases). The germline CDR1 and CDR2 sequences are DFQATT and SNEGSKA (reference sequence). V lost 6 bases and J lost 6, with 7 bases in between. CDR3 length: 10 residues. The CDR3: CSARVDTQYF. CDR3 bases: TGCAGTGCGAGGGTCGATACGCAGTATTTT.